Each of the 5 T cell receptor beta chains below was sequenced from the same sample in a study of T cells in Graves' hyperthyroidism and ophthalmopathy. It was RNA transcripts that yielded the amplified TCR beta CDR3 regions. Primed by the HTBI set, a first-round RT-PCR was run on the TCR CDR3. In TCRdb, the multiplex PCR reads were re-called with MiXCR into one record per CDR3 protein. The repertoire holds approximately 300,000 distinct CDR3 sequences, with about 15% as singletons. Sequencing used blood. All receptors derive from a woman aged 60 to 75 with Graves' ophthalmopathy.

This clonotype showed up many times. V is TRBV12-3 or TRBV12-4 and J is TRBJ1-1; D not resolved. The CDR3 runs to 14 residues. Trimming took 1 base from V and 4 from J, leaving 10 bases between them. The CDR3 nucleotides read TGTGCCAGCAGTTTAGGGTCAGTGGGCACTGAAGCTTTCTTT. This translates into CASSLGSVGTEAFF.

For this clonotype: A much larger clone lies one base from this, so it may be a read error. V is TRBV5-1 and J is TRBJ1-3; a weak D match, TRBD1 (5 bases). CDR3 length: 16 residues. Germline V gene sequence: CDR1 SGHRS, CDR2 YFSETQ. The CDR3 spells CASIGDGGLSGDTIYF. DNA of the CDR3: TGCGCCAGCATCGGGGACGGCGGCCTCTCTGGAGACACCATATATTTT.

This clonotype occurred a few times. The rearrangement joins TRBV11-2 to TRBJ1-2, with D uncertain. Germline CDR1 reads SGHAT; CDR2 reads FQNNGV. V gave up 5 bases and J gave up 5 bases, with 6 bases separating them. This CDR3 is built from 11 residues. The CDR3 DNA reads TGTGCCAGCAGCCCGGGGTATGGCTACACCTTC. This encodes CASSPGYGYTF. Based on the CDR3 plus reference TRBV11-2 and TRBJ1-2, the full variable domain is EAGVAQSPRYKIIEKRQSVAFWCNPISGHATLYWYQQILGQGPKLLIQFQNNGVVDDSQLPKDRFSAERLKGVDSTLKIQPAKLEDSAVYLCASSPGYGYTFGSGTRLTVV.

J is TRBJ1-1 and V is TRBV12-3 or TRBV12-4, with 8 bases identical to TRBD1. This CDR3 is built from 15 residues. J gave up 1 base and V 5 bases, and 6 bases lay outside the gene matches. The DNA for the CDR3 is TGTGCCAGCAGTCCACCTGGGACAGGGAACACTGAAGCTTTCTTT. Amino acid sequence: CASSPPGTGNTEAFF.

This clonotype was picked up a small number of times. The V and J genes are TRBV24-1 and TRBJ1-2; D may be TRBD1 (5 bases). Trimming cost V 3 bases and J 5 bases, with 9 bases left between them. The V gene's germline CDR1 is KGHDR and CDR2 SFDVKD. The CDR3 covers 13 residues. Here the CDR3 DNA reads TGTGCCACCAGTGATCGGACACATTATGGCTACACCTTC. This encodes CATSDRTHYGYTF.